The next 27 T cell receptor beta chains were all read from a single sample in a study of blood T cell repertoires in COVID-19. Clones were read by immunoSEQ multiplex PCR, and TCRdb kept only the in-frame ones, dropping some. The repertoire has about 480,000 clones, 85% to 90% of them found once; the top ten carry roughly 4%. Sequencing was carried out using peripheral blood. The receptors originated from a woman aged 25 to 39 with acute or convalescent COVID-19.

This chain links TRBV4-1 with TRBJ1-5; perhaps TRBD1 as D (6 bases). Trimming pared 4 bases from V and 7 bases from J, leaving 14 bases between. This CDR3 has 14 residues. Germline lookup yields CDR1 MGHRA and CDR2 YSYEKL. The CDR3 region has the DNA TGCGCCAGCAGCCCCACAGGGATCGAGCAGCCCCAGCATTTT. Encoded protein: CASSPTGIEQPQHF.

A note on this clone: A read error may produce the germline difference seen at one junction end. The chain is built from TRBV3-1 (or the pseudogene TRBV3-2) and TRBJ2-3; 13 nucleotides agree with TRBD2. The CDR3 covers 15 residues. Germline CDR1 is LGHDT and CDR2 is YNNKEL (reference sequence). CDR3 bases: TGTGCCAGCAGCCAAGAGAGTGGACTAGCGGGGGACAACCATTTT. Amino acid sequence: CASSQESGLAGDNHF.

The rearrangement joins TRBV6-2 or TRBV6-3 to TRBJ2-6; TRBD2 is a possible D gene (6 bases). V was clipped by 2 bases and J by 3 bases, with 17 bases between them. The CDR3 runs to 18 residues. Germline assignment: CDR1 MNHEY and CDR2 SVGEGT. The CDR3 region has the DNA TGTGCCAGCAGTTACCAGACTAGTCAAAGGAATGGGGCCAACGTCCTGACTTTC. Translating it yields CASSYQTSQRNGANVLTF.

This clone was detected only once. The CDR3 region is CSVEGGGYGYTF. CDR3 coding DNA: TGCAGCGTTGAAGGGGGCGGCTATGGCTACACCTTC. This chain joins TRBV29-1 and TRBJ1-2; D is possibly TRBD1 (5 bases). Trimming took 1 base from V and 4 from J, leaving 7 bases between them. This CDR3 region has 12 residues. Germline CDR1 reads SQVTM; CDR2 reads ANQGSEA.

The rearrangement links TRBV25-1 to TRBJ1-2; 8 bases are shared with TRBD1. V shed 8 bases and J 3 bases; nucleotides not matched to a gene: 11. This CDR3 region has 15 residues. Germline V gene data show CDR1 as MGHDK and CDR2 as SYGVNS. The CDR3: CASSESRGRYYGYTF. The CDR3, as DNA: TGTGCCAGCTCCGAATCCAGGGGGCGCTACTATGGCTACACCTTC.

This clone came up once. The chain couples TRBV7-9 to TRBJ1-2; TRBD1 is a possible D gene (6 bases). The CDR3 extends over 14 amino acids. Trimming cost V 5 bases and J 4 bases, with 14 bases left between them. CDR1 and CDR2 (germline): SEHNR, FQNEAQ (reference sequence). For the CDR3, the DNA is TGTGCCAGCAGCCCCTACAGGGATAGCTATGGCTACACCTTC. Translation: CASSPYRDSYGYTF.

The chain links TRBV28 to TRBJ2-5, with 11 bases fitting TRBD2. The ends lost 3 bases at V and 5 bases at J; junction bases unmatched: 5. The germline gives CDR1 MDHEN, CDR2 SYDVKM. There are 15 residues in the CDR3. In nucleotides, the CDR3 is TGTGCCAGCAGTTTGGCTAGCGGGGGGTTGGAGACCCAGTACTTC. This sequence encodes CASSLASGGLETQYF.

The chain carries TRBV2 and TRBJ1-4; 8 bases align to TRBD1. V gave up 7 bases and J gave up 5 bases; unmatched junction bases: 3. The CDR3 is 13 residues long. The germline CDR1 and CDR2 sequences are SNHLY and FYNNEI. This CDR3 reads CASTGQANEKLFF. Written as DNA, the CDR3 is TGTGCCAGCACGGGACAGGCCAATGAAAAACTGTTTTTT.

This chain uses TRBV27 with TRBJ2-1; 12 bases are shared with TRBD1. Germline CDR1 MNHEY, CDR2 SMNVEV (reference sequence). The V and J ends lost 5 bases and 8 bases, in that order; junction bases with no gene match: 7. This CDR3 is built from 15 residues. In DNA, the CDR3 is TGTGCCAGCAGTCACCGGGACAGGGGGCGCGATGAGCAGTTCTTC. Translating gives CASSHRDRGRDEQFF.

This chain links TRBV18 with TRBJ2-3; TRBD2 agrees at 8 bases. This CDR3 comprises 16 residues. Germline CDR1 reads KGHSH; CDR2 reads LQKENI. The V gene end was trimmed by 2 bases and the J gene end by 1 base; junction bases not matched to a gene: 5. In DNA, the CDR3 is TGTGCCAGCTCACCAAGAGGAGCGGGGGGCACAGATACGCAGTATTTT. Protein sequence: CASSPRGAGGTDTQYF. Variable domain in full (rest from reference TRBV18 and TRBJ2-3): NAGVMQNPRHLVRRRGQEARLRCSPMKGHSHVYWYRQLPEEGLKFMVYLQKENIIDESGMPKERFSAEFPKEGPSILRIQQVVRGDSAAYFCASSPRGAGGTDTQYFGPGTRLTVL.

This clone appeared a few times. V and J are TRBV24-1 and TRBJ1-5; D gene unclear. Per the germline V gene, CDR1 is KGHDR and CDR2 is SFDVKD. CDR3 size: 14 residues. V was cut by 6 bases and J by 0 bases, with 8 bases left in between. The CDR3, as DNA: TGTGCCACCAGTCGTAGTTATAGCAATCAGCCCCAGCATTTT. It is translated as CATSRSYSNQPQHF.

This CDR3 is CAWSPRGPTYEQYF. In DNA, the CDR3 is TGTGCCTGGAGCCCCCGAGGCCCGACCTACGAGCAGTACTTC. This rearrangement joins TRBV30 to TRBJ2-7; D gene ambiguous. V lost 3 bases and J 2 bases, leaving 14 bases between the germline ends. The CDR3 spans 14 residues. CDR1 and CDR2 (germline): GTSNPN, SVGIG (reference sequence).

V usage is TRBV5-4 and J usage is TRBJ2-2; 7 nucleotides agree with TRBD1. V shed 4 bases and J 7 bases; nucleotides not matched to a gene: 10. Germline-derived CDR1 and CDR2 are SGHNT and YYREEE (reference sequence). The CDR3 runs 15 residues. The CDR3 loop reads CASSPLTGENGELFF. CDR3 DNA sequence: TGTGCCAGCAGCCCACTTACAGGGGAAAACGGGGAGCTGTTTTTT.

The gene calls are TRBV9 and TRBJ2-1, with D tentatively TRBD2 (6 bases). Germline loops: CDR1 SGDLS, CDR2 YYNGEE. The CDR3 runs to 20 residues. V was clipped by 3 bases and J by 9 bases, with 34 bases between them. The CDR3: CASSGQVRGMLGGGGGEQFF. CDR3 in DNA: TGTGCCAGCAGCGGGCAAGTGCGGGGAATGTTAGGAGGCGGTGGAGGTGAGCAGTTCTTC.

CDR3 residues: CATSDSSGSSYNEQFF. The CDR3 DNA reads as TGTGCCACCAGTGACTCTAGCGGCAGCTCCTACAATGAGCAGTTCTTC. The chain carries TRBV24-1 and TRBJ2-1, with TRBD2 matching 7 bases. Germline V CDR1 and CDR2: KGHDR, SFDVKD. The CDR3 runs to 16 residues. The V and J ends lost 4 bases and 0 bases, in that order; junction bases with no gene match: 5.

The chain combines TRBV7-8 with TRBJ2-6; D unclear. This CDR3 has 16 residues. V was shortened by 0 bases and J by 3 bases, with 9 bases between the two germline ends. Germline loops: CDR1 SGHVS, CDR2 FQNEAQ. CDR3 residues: CASSLARSGGANVLTF. The CDR3 DNA reads TGTGCCAGCAGCTTAGCTAGATCTGGTGGGGCCAACGTCCTGACTTTC.

The chain combines TRBV11-3 with TRBJ1-1, with TRBD1 identical over 7 bases. The J segment lost 1 base and the V segment lost 11 bases, leaving 7 bases of the junction unmatched. This CDR3 contains 13 residues. Per the germline V gene, CDR1 is SGHNT and CDR2 is YENEEA. The CDR3 nucleotides are TGTGCCCATAAGGGGGCTCCGAACACTGAAGCTTTCTTT. This translates into CAHKGAPNTEAFF.

The chain couples TRBV6-5 to TRBJ1-5; 10 bases match TRBD1. Germline V gives CDR1 MNHEY, CDR2 SVGAGI. The CDR3 consists of 15 residues. V shed 2 bases and J 5 bases; nucleotides not matched to a gene: 3. CDR3 sequence reads: CASSYTGQGDQPQHF. DNA for the CDR3: TGTGCCAGCAGTTACACAGGACAGGGGGATCAGCCCCAGCATTTT.

The rearrangement links TRBV7-9 to TRBJ2-2; tentative D call: TRBD1 (6 bases). The V and J ends lost 1 base and 5 bases respectively, with 11 bases between them. This CDR3 has 15 residues. CDR1 and CDR2 (germline): SEHNR, FQNEAQ (reference sequence). The CDR3 nucleotides read TGTGCCAGCAGCTTAGTTGGGGGCTGGACCGGGGAGCTGTTTTTT. This codes for CASSLVGGWTGELFF.

This chain links TRBV4-1 with TRBJ1-1, with D possibly being TRBD1 (6 bases). The CDR3 contains 17 residues. Germline V gene lookup returns CDR1 MGHRA and CDR2 YSYEKL. The germline V and J ends were trimmed by 3 bases and 0 bases, with 17 bases remaining between them. For the CDR3, the DNA is TGCGCCAGCAGCCACTTGACAGGAATTAACATGAACACTGAAGCTTTCTTT. Its translation: CASSHLTGINMNTEAFF.

This chain uses TRBV6-5 with TRBJ2-5, with D possibly matching TRBD2 (6 bases). The V end lost 2 bases, the J end lost 3 bases, and 7 bases lay between the germline ends. This CDR3 has 13 amino acids. CDR1 is MNHEY, CDR2 SVGAGI, per germline. The DNA of the CDR3 is TGTGCCAGCAGTTACGGAGGGGAAGAGACCCAGTACTTC. The encoded protein is CASSYGGEETQYF.

The rearrangement uses TRBV19 and TRBJ2-5; possible D gene TRBD1, 5 bases. CDR1 LNHDA and CDR2 SQIVND come from the germline V gene (reference sequence). Trimming took 6 bases from V and 5 from J, leaving 13 bases between them. This CDR3 contains 13 residues. In nucleotides, the CDR3 is TGTGCCAGTAGCAAGGGGTCCGAGGAGACCCAGTACTTC. Protein sequence: CASSKGSEETQYF. The variable domain in full, completed from reference TRBV19 and TRBJ2-5, reads DGGITQSPKYLFRKEGQNVTLSCEQNLNHDAMYWYRQDPGQGLRLIYYSQIVNDFQKGDIAEGYSVSREKKESFPLTVTSAQKNPTAFYLCASSKGSEETQYFGPGTRLLVL.

The chain recombines TRBV30 with TRBJ2-7; 10 nucleotides match TRBD2. The trim removed 5 bases at V and 6 bases at J, leaving 7 bases unmatched. The CDR3 contains 13 residues. The V gene's germline CDR1 is GTSNPN and CDR2 SVGIG (reference sequence). CDR3 region: CAWSSGGRSEQYF. The CDR3 region has the DNA TGTGCCTGGTCTAGCGGGGGCCGTTCCGAGCAGTACTTC. Full variable domain (remainder filled in from reference TRBV30 and TRBJ2-7): SQTIHQWPATLVQPVGSPLSLECTVEGTSNPNLYWYRQAAGRGLQLLFYSVGIGQISSEVPQNLSASRPQDRQFILSSKKLLLSDSGFYLCAWSSGGRSEQYFGPGTRLTVT.

The chain has TRBV30 and TRBJ1-1; D is unresolved. V was cut by 2 bases and J by 5 bases, with 6 bases left in between. CDR3 length equals 11 residues. Germline V gives CDR1 GTSNPN, CDR2 SVGIG (reference sequence). CDR3 sequence reads: CAWSLRTEAFF. The CDR3 region has the DNA TGTGCCTGGAGTCTGCGGACTGAAGCTTTCTTT.

V gene TRBV19 combines with J gene TRBJ2-5, with 11 bases aligning to TRBD1. CDR1 is LNHDA and CDR2 is SQIVND in the germline V gene (reference sequence). V trimming: 4 bases; J trimming: 5 bases; junction bases outside the gene matches: 3. The CDR3 sequence is 14 residues long. The chain's CDR3 is CASSRDRGYETQYF. The CDR3, as DNA: TGTGCCAGTAGTAGGGACAGGGGGTACGAGACCCAGTACTTC.

This clone appeared a single time. The chain uses TRBV27 and TRBJ2-7; 10 bases align to TRBD2. Looked up from germline, CDR1 is MNHEY and CDR2 is SMNVEV (reference sequence). Trimming cost V 3 bases and J 7 bases; bases outside gene matches: 9. The CDR3 sequence is 15 residues long. The CDR3 DNA reads as TGTGCCAGCAGTTTTCATACTAGCGGGACTCGTGAGCAGTACTTC. Its translation: CASSFHTSGTREQYF.

The chain links TRBV3-1 (or the pseudogene TRBV3-2) to TRBJ1-5, with D unclear. V dropped 3 bases and J dropped 0 bases, with 9 bases sitting between them. Per the germline V gene, CDR1 is LGHDT and CDR2 is YNNKEL (reference sequence). CDR3 length: 15 residues. The CDR3 DNA reads TGTGCCAGCAGCCACAGTCAGGTTAGCAATCAGCCCCAGCATTTT. It yields the protein CASSHSQVSNQPQHF.